A single sample is the source of the 6 T cell receptor beta chains below, sequenced in a study of beta chain features in type 1 diabetes. Every isolated RNA sample was fully reverse transcribed, so sequencing captured expressed TCRB transcripts. The assay was immunoSEQ multiplex PCR, and TCRdb's table has in-frame clones only and misses some. This sample has roughly 150,000 clones; around 10% occur once, and the top ten carry approximately 2%. Sequencing was carried out using central memory CD4+ T cells from blood. These receptor sequences come from a young man in good health.

The V call is TRBV27, the J call TRBJ2-1; D remains unclear. The CDR3 length is 15 residues. The germline V gene encodes CDR1 MNHEY and CDR2 SMNVEV (reference sequence). Trimming shortened V by 5 bases and J by 0 bases, and 11 bases separated the two germline ends. Here the CDR3 reads CASSKTMNSYNEQFF. Here the CDR3 DNA reads TGTGCCAGCAGTAAAACGATGAACTCCTACAATGAGCAGTTCTTC.

This clone showed up just a few times. The J gene is TRBJ2-5, the V gene TRBV2, with D perhaps matching TRBD2 (5 bases). This CDR3 is built from 15 residues. Trimming stripped 8 bases from V and 1 base from J, with 17 bases between. Germline V gene sequence: CDR1 SNHLY, CDR2 FYNNEI. The CDR3 nucleotides are TGTGCCAGCCGATTCCAGAGCGGACCCCAAGAGACCCAGTACTTC. Amino acid sequence: CASRFQSGPQETQYF. Looking up the rest from reference TRBV2 and TRBJ2-5 gives the full variable domain: EPEVTQTPSHQVTQMGQEVILRCVPISNHLYFYWYRQILGQKVEFLVSFYNNEISEKSEIFDDQFSVERPDGSNFTLKIRSTKLEDSAMYFCASRFQSGPQETQYFGPGTRLLVL.

The chain has TRBV28 and TRBJ2-5, with 12 bases identical to TRBD2. The V and J ends lost 5 bases and 7 bases, in that order; junction bases with no gene match: 11. CDR1 MDHEN and CDR2 SYDVKM come from the germline V gene. The CDR3 covers 16 residues. CDR3 coding DNA: TGTGCCAGCAGTCAAACTAGCGGGGGGACTCGAGGGACCCAGTACTTC. This sequence encodes CASSQTSGGTRGTQYF.

This clone was counted only a few times. The J gene is TRBJ1-2, the V gene TRBV7-9; D might be TRBD1 (6 bases). This CDR3 has 13 residues. Germline values: CDR1 SEHNR, CDR2 FQNEAQ (reference sequence). Between the trimmed V and J ends, which lost 5 bases and 5 bases, there was a span of 12 bases. Written as DNA, the CDR3 is TGTGCCAGCAGCCCGGGACACACATATGGCTACACCTTC. It specifies CASSPGHTYGYTF.

The V and J genes are TRBV29-1 and TRBJ2-3, with 7 bases identical to TRBD1. CDR1 and CDR2 (germline): SQVTM, ANQGSEA. V lost 5 bases to trimming and J lost 1 base; unmatched junction nucleotides: 6. This CDR3 is 14 amino acids long. As DNA, the CDR3 is TGCAGCGTTAAAAAGGGACAGCGCACAGATACGCAGTATTTT. Translation: CSVKKGQRTDTQYF.

This clone was detected ten times or more. J is TRBJ2-7 and V is TRBV29-1; 9 nucleotides match TRBD1. This CDR3 has 13 residues. After removal of 6 bases from V and 4 bases from J, the junction contained 7 bases not matched to a gene. Germline CDR1 is SQVTM and CDR2 is ANQGSEA. CDR3 nucleotide sequence: TGCAGCGTCGGACAGGGGCGGATGTACGAGCAGTACTTC. Encoded protein: CSVGQGRMYEQYF.